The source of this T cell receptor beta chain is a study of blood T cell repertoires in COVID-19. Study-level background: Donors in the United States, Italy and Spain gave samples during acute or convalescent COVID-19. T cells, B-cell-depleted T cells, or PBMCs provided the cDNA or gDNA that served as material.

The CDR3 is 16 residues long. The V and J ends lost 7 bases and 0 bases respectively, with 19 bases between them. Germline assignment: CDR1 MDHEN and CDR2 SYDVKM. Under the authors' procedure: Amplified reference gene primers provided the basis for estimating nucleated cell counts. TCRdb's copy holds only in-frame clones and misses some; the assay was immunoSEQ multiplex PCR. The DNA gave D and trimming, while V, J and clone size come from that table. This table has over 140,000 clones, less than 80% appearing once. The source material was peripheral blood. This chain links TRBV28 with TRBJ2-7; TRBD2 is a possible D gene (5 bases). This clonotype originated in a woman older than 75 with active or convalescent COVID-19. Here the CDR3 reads CASTRGGGLSSYEQYF. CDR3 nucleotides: TGTGCCAGCACCCGAGGAGGAGGCCTAAGCTCCTACGAGCAGTACTTC. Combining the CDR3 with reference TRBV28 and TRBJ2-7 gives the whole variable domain DVKVTQSSRYLVKRTGEKVFLECVQDMDHENMFWYRQDPGLGLRLIYFSYDVKMKEKGDIPEGYSVSREKKERFSLILESASTNQTSMYLCASTRGGGLSSYEQYFGPGTRLTVT.